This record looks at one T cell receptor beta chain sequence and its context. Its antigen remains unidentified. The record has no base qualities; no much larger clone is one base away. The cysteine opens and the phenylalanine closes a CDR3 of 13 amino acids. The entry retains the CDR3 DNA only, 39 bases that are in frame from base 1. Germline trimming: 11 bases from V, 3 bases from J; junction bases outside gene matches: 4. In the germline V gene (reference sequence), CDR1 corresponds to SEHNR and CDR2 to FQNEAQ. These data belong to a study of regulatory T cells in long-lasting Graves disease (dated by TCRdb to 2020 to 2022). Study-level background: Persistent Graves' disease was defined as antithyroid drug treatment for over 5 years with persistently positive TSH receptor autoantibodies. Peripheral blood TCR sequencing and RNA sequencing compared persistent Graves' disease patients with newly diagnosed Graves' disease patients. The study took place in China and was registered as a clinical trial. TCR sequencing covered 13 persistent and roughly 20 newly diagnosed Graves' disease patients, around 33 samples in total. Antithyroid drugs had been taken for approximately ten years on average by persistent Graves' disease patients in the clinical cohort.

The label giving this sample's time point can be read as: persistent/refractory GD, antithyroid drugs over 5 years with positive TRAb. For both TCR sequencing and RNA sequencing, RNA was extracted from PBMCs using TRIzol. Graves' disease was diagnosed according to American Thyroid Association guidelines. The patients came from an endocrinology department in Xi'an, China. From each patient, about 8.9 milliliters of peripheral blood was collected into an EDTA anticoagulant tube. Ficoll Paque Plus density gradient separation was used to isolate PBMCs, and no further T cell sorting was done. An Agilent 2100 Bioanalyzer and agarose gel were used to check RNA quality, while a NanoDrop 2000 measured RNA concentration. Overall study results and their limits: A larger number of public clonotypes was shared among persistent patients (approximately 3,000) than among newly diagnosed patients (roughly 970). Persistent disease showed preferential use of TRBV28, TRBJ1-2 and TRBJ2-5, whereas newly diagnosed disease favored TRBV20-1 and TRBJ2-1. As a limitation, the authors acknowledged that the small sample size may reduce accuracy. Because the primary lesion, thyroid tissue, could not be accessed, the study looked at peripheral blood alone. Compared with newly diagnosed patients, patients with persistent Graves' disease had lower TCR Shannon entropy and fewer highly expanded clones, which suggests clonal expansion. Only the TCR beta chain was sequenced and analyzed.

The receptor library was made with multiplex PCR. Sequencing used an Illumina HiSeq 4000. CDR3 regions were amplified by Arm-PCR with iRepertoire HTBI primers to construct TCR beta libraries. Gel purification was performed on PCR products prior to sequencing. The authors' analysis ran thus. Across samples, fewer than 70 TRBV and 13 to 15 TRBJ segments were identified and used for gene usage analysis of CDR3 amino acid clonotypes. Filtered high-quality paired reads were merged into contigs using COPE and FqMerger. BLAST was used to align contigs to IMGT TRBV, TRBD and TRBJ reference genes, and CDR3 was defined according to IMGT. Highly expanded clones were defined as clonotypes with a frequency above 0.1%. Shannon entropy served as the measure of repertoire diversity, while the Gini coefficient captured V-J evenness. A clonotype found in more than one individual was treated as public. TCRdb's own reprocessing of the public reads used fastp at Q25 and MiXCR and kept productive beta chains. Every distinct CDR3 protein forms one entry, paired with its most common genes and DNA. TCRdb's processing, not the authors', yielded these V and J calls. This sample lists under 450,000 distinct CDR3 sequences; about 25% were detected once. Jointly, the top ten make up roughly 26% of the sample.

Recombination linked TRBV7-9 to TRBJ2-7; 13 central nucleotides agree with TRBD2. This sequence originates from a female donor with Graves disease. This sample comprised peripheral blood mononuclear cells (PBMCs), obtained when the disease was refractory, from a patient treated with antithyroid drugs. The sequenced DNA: TGTGCCGGAGGGACTAGCGGGAACTACGAGCAGTACTTC. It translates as CAGGTSGNYEQYF.